This TCR beta chain was profiled in a study of T cell responses to AZD1222 COVID-19 vaccine. Overall study results and limits: With two AZD1222 doses given, Spike-specific TCR breadth and depth both rose. Nearly half of spike-specific TCRs reportedly target variant regions that are unmutated in the B.1.351 and B.1.1.7 variants.

Sequenced by immunoSEQ multiplex PCR; TCRdb stores in-frame clones only, minus some. The repertoire holds 35,000 to 50,000 clones, with around 80% as singletons. As regards this clone: Its cognate antigen is unknown.

CDR3 length: 16 amino acids. V trimming: 3 bases; J trimming: 3 bases; junction bases outside the gene matches: 5. CDR1 is LNHDA and CDR2 is SQIVND in the germline V gene (reference sequence). This clonotype was obtained from an adult who received the MenACWY meningococcal vaccine as a control. This sequence joins TRBV19 and TRBJ2-1; TRBD2 aligns across 10 bases. The material sequenced was peripheral blood, taken 28 days after the second dose of the MenACWY control vaccine. The CDR3 protein is CASSIPSGGLYNEQFF. In nucleotides, the CDR3 is TGTGCCAGTAGTATCCCTAGCGGGGGCCTCTACAATGAGCAGTTCTTC.